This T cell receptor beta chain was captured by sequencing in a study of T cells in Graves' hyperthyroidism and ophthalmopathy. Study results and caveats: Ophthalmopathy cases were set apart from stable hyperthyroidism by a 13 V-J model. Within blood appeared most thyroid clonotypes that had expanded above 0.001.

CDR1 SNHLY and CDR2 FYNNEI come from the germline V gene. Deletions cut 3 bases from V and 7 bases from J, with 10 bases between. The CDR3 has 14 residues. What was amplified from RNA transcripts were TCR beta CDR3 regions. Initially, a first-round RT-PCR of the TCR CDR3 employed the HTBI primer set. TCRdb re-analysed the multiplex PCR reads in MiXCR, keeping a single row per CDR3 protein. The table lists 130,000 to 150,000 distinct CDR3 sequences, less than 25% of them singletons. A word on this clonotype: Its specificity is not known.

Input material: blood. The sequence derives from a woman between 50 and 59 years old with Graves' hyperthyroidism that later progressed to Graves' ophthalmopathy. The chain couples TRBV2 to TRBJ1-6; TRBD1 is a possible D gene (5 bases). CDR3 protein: CASSEGRKNSPLHF. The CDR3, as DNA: TGTGCCAGCAGTGAGGGACGGAAGAATTCACCCCTCCACTTT.